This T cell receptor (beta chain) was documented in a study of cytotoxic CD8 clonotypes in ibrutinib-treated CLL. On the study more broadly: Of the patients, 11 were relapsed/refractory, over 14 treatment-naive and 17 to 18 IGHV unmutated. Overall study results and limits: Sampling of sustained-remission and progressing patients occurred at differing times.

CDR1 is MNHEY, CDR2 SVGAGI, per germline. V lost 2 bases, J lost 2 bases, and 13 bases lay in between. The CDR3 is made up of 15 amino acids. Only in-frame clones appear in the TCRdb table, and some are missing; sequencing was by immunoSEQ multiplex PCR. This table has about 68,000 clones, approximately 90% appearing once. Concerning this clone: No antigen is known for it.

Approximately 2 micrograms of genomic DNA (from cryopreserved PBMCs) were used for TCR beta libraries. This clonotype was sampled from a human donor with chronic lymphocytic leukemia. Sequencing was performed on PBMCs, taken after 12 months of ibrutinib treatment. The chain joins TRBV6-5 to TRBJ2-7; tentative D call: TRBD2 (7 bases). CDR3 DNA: TGTGCCAGCAGTTACGCGGGGGCAAACGCCTACGAGCAGTACTTC. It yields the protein CASSYAGANAYEQYF.